This is a list of T cell receptor beta chains from one sample in a study of shared clonotypes between healthy human individuals. This table comes from immunoSEQ multiplex PCR, and its TCRdb copy is limited to in-frame clones, with some not included. The sample holds approximately 810,000 clones, approximately 92% seen once. Sequenced input: naive CD8+ T cells sorted from blood. These TCRs come from a young man in good health. CDR3s include the opening cysteine and the closing phenylalanine or tryptophan. D genes are given only for firm matches. Not all rows give a size; the values are once, few, many and, for expanded clones, a class.

>TRBV10-2|TRBJ2-7|NA|NA
CASLGFGGEDEQYF
TGCGCCAGCTTGGGGTTCGGGGGAGAAGACGAGCAGTACTTC
>TRBV19|TRBJ1-5|TRBD1|NA
CASSRQGVQPQHF
TGTGCCAGTAGTAGACAGGGGGTTCAGCCCCAGCATTTT
>TRBV11-2|TRBJ1-6|NA|once
CASSLGQSGRSPLHF
TGTGCCAGCAGCTTAGGGCAGTCAGGTCGCTCACCCCTCCACTTT
>TRBV14|TRBJ2-5|NA|few
CASSQDRVEETQYF
TGTGCCAGCAGCCAAGACAGGGTTGAGGAGACCCAGTACTTC
>TRBV29-1|TRBJ2-1|NA|NA
CSVEAVGAVNEQFF
TGCAGCGTTGAAGCGGTGGGGGCAGTCAATGAGCAGTTCTTC
>TRBV9|TRBJ1-1|NA|NA
CASSASLNTEAFF
TGTGCCAGCAGCGCCTCCTTGAACACTGAAGCTTTCTTT
>TRBV29-1|TRBJ2-7|TRBD2|NA
CSVERGEGRYEQYF
TGCAGCGTTGAAAGAGGGGAGGGGAGGTACGAGCAGTACTTC
>TRBV7-9|TRBJ2-1|NA|NA
CASHGVGNEQFF
TGTGCCAGCCACGGGGTAGGGAATGAGCAGTTCTTC
>TRBV15|TRBJ2-5|TRBD2|NA
CATSRPSTSWDETQYF
TGTGCCACCAGCAGACCCTCGACTAGCTGGGACGAGACCCAGTACTTC
>TRBV7-9|TRBJ1-5|NA|NA
CASSFSTGQQPQHF
TGTGCCAGCAGCTTTTCGACAGGCCAACAGCCCCAGCATTTT
>TRBV7-8|TRBJ2-1|TRBD1|NA
CASSPGQLNVDEQFF
TGTGCCAGCAGCCCGGGACAGCTGAATGTCGATGAGCAGTTCTTC
>TRBV29-1|TRBJ1-1|NA|NA
CSVEDNRSEAFF
TGCAGCGTTGAAGATAACCGGTCCGAAGCTTTCTTT
>TRBV27|TRBJ1-4|NA|NA
CASSPSGRTEKLFF
TGTGCCAGCAGCCCCTCAGGGAGAACTGAAAAACTGTTTTTT
>TRBV11-2|TRBJ2-1|NA|once
CASSPIGHEQFF
TGTGCCAGCAGTCCCATCGGGCATGAGCAGTTCTTC
>TRBV9|TRBJ1-2|NA|few
CASSPSRYTF
TGTGCCAGCAGCCCCTCCCGCTACACCTTC
>TRBV2|TRBJ2-5|NA|NA
CASSAGPHQETQYF
TGTGCCAGCTCTGCGGGACCCCACCAAGAGACCCAGTACTTC
>TRBV11-3|TRBJ1-4|NA|NA
CASSLPRWGEEEKLFF
TGTGCCAGCAGCTTACCCCGATGGGGTGAAGAAGAAAAACTGTTTTTT
>TRBV28|TRBJ2-2|NA|NA
CASSLGAGELFF
TGTGCCAGCAGCTTAGGCGCCGGGGAGCTGTTTTTT
>TRBV5-6|TRBJ2-1|NA|NA
CASRAGTYNEQFF
TGTGCCAGCAGGGCAGGGACCTACAATGAGCAGTTCTTC
>TRBV7-9|TRBJ1-4|NA|NA
CASRTASNEKLFF
TGTGCCAGCAGGACAGCGTCTAATGAAAAACTGTTTTTT
>TRBV28|TRBJ2-1|NA|NA
CASIPLALARPGNEQFF
TGTGCCAGCATTCCCTTGGCGCTAGCGCGGCCTGGGAATGAGCAGTTCTTC
>TRBV7-9|TRBJ2-7|NA|NA
CASSLEPEQYF
TGTGCCAGCAGCTTAGAACCCGAGCAGTACTTC
>TRBV6-1|TRBJ2-7|NA|NA
CASSETGYYEQYF
TGTGCCAGCAGTGAAACGGGGTACTACGAGCAGTACTTC
>TRBV27|TRBJ2-5|NA|NA
CASSLYGTTGETQYF
TGTGCCAGCAGTTTATACGGGACCACGGGAGAGACCCAGTACTTC
>TRBV27|TRBJ2-7|NA|once
CASSRGIGESGYEQYF
TGTGCCAGCAGCCGGGGAATAGGAGAAAGTGGTTACGAGCAGTACTTC
>TRBV20-1|TRBJ2-3|NA|NA
CSASGLEEYF
TGCAGTGCTTCGGGGCTTGAGGAGTATTTT
>TRBV5-6|TRBJ2-1|TRBD2|NA
CASSLREGRDEQFF
TGTGCCAGCAGCTTGCGGGAGGGCCGTGATGAGCAGTTCTTC
>TRBV11-2|TRBJ2-7|NA|NA
CAITVGSAEPYEQYF
TGTGCCATCACCGTAGGGAGCGCGGAGCCCTACGAGCAGTACTTC
>TRBV6-1|TRBJ2-7|TRBD2|NA
CASREGLAGYEQYF
TGTGCCAGCAGGGAGGGACTAGCGGGCTACGAGCAGTACTTC
>TRBV27|TRBJ2-3|TRBD1|NA
CASSELSGQGYTDTQYF
TGTGCCAGCAGTGAGCTATCCGGACAGGGGTACACAGATACGCAGTATTTT
>TRBV28|TRBJ2-5|NA|NA
CASRPGEEYGETQYF
TGTGCCAGCAGGCCCGGGGAGGAATACGGGGAGACCCAGTACTTC
>TRBV7-9|TRBJ2-7|NA|NA
CASSPVSSYEQYF
TGTGCCAGCAGCCCCGTGAGCTCCTACGAGCAGTACTTC
>TRBV7-9|TRBJ1-4|NA|NA
CASSQTGTHEKLFF
TGTGCCAGCAGCCAGACAGGCACCCACGAAAAACTGTTTTTT
>TRBV25-1|TRBJ1-1|NA|NA
CASSDREGVGTEAFF
TGTGCCAGCAGTGATAGGGAGGGAGTCGGCACTGAAGCTTTCTTT
>TRBV4-1|TRBJ2-7|NA|few
CASRSTSNYEQYF
TGCGCCAGCAGGTCGACTAGTAACTACGAGCAGTACTTC